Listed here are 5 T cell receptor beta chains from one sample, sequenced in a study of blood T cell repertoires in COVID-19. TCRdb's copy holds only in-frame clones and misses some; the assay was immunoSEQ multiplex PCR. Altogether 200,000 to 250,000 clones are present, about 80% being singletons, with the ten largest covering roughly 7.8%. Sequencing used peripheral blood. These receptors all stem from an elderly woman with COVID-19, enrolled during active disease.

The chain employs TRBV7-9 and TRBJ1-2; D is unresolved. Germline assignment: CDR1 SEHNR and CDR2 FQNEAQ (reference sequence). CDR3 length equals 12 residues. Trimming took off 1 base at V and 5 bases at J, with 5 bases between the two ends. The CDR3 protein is CASSLDNYGYTF. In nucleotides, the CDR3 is TGTGCCAGCAGCTTAGACAATTATGGCTACACCTTC.

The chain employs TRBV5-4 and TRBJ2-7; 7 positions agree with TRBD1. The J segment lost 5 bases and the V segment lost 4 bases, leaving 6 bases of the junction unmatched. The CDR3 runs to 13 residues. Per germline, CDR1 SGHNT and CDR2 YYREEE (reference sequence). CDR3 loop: CASSPTGLHEQYF. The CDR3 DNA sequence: TGTGCCAGCAGCCCGACAGGGTTACACGAGCAGTACTTC.

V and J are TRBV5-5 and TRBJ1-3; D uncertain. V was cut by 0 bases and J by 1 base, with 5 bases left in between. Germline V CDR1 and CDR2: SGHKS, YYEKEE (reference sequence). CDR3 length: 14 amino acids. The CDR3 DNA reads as TGTGCCAGCAGCTTGGGTAATTCTGGAAACACCATATATTTT. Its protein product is CASSLGNSGNTIYF.

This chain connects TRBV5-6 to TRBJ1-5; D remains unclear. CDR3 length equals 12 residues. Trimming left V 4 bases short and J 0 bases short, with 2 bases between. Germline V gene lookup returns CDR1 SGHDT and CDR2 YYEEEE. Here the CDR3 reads CASSLSNQPQHF. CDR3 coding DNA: TGTGCCAGCAGCCTTAGCAATCAGCCCCAGCATTTT.

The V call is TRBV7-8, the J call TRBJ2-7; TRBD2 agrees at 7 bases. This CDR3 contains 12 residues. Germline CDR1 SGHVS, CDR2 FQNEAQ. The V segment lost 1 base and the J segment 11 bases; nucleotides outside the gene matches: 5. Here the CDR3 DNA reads TGTGCCAGCAGCTTAGTCGGGGCGGGGGAGTACTTC. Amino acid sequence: CASSLVGAGEYF.